The rows below give T cell receptor beta chains drawn from one sample of a study of shared clonotypes between healthy human individuals. Generated by immunoSEQ multiplex PCR, the TCRdb table keeps only in-frame clones and is missing some. The sample consists of about 1.1 million clones, around 77% of them appearing once. The specimen sequenced was memory CD4+ T cells from PBMCs. The receptors stem from a man aged 18 to 30 in good health. Some clones in this sample may be carry-over from other donors' samples. CDR3s include the opening cysteine and the closing phenylalanine or tryptophan. The D gene is left open where the match is weak. Clone size is stated in some rows and not others, as once, few, many or a class when expanded.

J	size	V	D	DNA	CDR3
TRBJ1-5	.	TRBV4-3	.	TGCGCCAGCAGCCAAGATCTAGGCAGGCTCAATCAGCCCCAGCATTTT	CASSQDLGRLNQPQHF
TRBJ1-1	.	TRBV2	TRBD1	TGTGCCAGCAGTGGTGACAGGGCCCGGAACACTGAAGCTTTCTTT	CASSGDRARNTEAFF
TRBJ2-7	.	TRBV29-1	.	TGCAGCGTTGTCCCGAACGAATACGAGCAGTACTTC	CSVVPNEYEQYF
TRBJ2-2	.	TRBV6-4	.	TGTGCCAGCACAGCGAACACCGGGGAGCTGTTTTTT	CASTANTGELFF
TRBJ1-3	.	TRBV14	.	TGTGCCAGCAGCCGCTGGGGGCGGAAGGGAAACACCATATATTTT	CASSRWGRKGNTIYF
TRBJ2-1	.	TRBV7-2	TRBD2	TGTGCCAGTAGAGGGACTAGCCAACACCCCGTCCCCCTAGGTAATGAGCAGTTCTTC	CASRGTSQHPVPLGNEQFF
TRBJ2-2	.	TRBV7-2	.	TGTGCCAGCAGCTTAGGGGGAGGTACCGGGGAGCTGTTTTTT	CASSLGGGTGELFF
TRBJ2-7	few	TRBV27	.	TGTGCCAGCAGTCCCATTGGGGATCTGCGGGAGCAGTACTTC	CASSPIGDLREQYF
TRBJ2-7	.	TRBV2	TRBD2	TGTGCCAGCAACAGAATAATAGCGGGAGGTCCATATTCCTACGAGCAGTACTTC	CASNRIIAGGPYSYEQYF
TRBJ2-2	few	TRBV5-1	TRBD1	TGCGCCAGCAGCGTGCGCACAGGGGGAGACACCGGGGAGCTGTTTTTT	CASSVRTGGDTGELFF
TRBJ1-6	.	TRBV4-1	.	TGCGCCAGCACCTTGACGGTCTCTGATAATTCACCCCTCCACTTT	CASTLTVSDNSPLHF
TRBJ2-1	.	TRBV11-3	TRBD1	TGTGCCAGCAGCCACAGTGTGGGACAGGTTGTCGATGAGCAGTTCTTC	CASSHSVGQVVDEQFF
TRBJ2-3	.	TRBV4-1	.	TGCGCCAGAGCAGCAGATACGCAGTATTTT	CARAADTQYF
TRBJ1-3	.	TRBV18	TRBD1	TGTGCCAGCTCACCGCTACAGGGGGTCTCTGGAAACACCATATATTTT	CASSPLQGVSGNTIYF
TRBJ2-7	.	TRBV19	TRBD1	TGTGCCAGTAGTATGGAAGTGACAGGGGCGACCTACGAGCAGTACTTC	CASSMEVTGATYEQYF
TRBJ2-1	.	TRBV5-8	TRBD1	TGTGCCAGCAGCTTGGCTAAGACAGGGTACAATGAGCAGTTCTTC	CASSLAKTGYNEQFF
TRBJ2-7	.	TRBV5-1	TRBD1	TGCGCCAGCAGCCCCGGGTTTGGGACAGGCCACGAGCAGTACTTC	CASSPGFGTGHEQYF
TRBJ2-5	.	TRBV7-9	.	TGTGCCAGCAGCTTGGAGACCCAGTACTTC	CASSLETQYF
TRBJ2-2	.	TRBV5-5	.	TGTGCCAGCAGCACCACTTCAACGAACACCGGGGAGCTGTTTTTT	CASSTTSTNTGELFF
TRBJ2-4	.	TRBV2	.	TGTGCCAGCAGTCCTGACACAGCCAAAAACATTCAGTACTTC	CASSPDTAKNIQYF
TRBJ2-7	.	TRBV19	.	TGTGCCAGTAGTATAGTTCCTCTTTCAATAGGCAGATACGAGCAGTACTTC	CASSIVPLSIGRYEQYF
TRBJ1-3	.	TRBV21-1	.	TGTGCCAGCAGCCAATCAAGACGCACCATATATTTT	CASSQSRRTIYF
TRBJ2-7	once	TRBV25-1	.	TGTGCCAGCAGCCGTCTAGCGTTGTCCGAGCAGTACTTC	CASSRLALSEQYF
TRBJ2-5	.	TRBV14	.	TGTGCCAGCAGCCAAGAACTAGTAGAGACCCAGTACTTC	CASSQELVETQYF
TRBJ2-3	.	TRBV5-1	.	TGCGCCAGCAGCTTGGCCGCGAGGACGGGGGATACGCAGTATTTT	CASSLAARTGDTQYF
TRBJ1-3	.	TRBV28	.	TGTGCCAGCAGTTTATGGCTCTCTGGAAACACCATATATTTT	CASSLWLSGNTIYF
TRBJ1-1	.	TRBV4-1	.	TGCGCCAGCAGCCAAATTGGGCGGCGTACGTTCGGCACTGAAGCTTTCTTT	CASSQIGRRTFGTEAFF
TRBJ2-5	.	TRBV11-2	.	TGTGCCAGCAGCTTACAGGGACGGACCCAAGAGACCCAGTACTTC	CASSLQGRTQETQYF
TRBJ1-6	.	TRBV4-2	.	TGTGCCAGCAGCCAAGGGATACAGCTTAATTCACCCCTCCACTTT	CASSQGIQLNSPLHF
TRBJ2-7	.	TRBV7-9	.	TGTGCCAGCAGTCTGGGGGTTGCCTACGAGCAGTACTTC	CASSLGVAYEQYF
TRBJ1-3	.	TRBV5-4	TRBD1	TGTGCCAGCAGCCCAGGGGGCCTCACCTCTGGAAACACCATATATTTT	CASSPGGLTSGNTIYF
TRBJ1-5	.	TRBV6-1	TRBD1	TGTGCCAGCAGACAGACAGGGTACAATCAGCCCCAGCATTTT	CASRQTGYNQPQHF
TRBJ2-7	.	TRBV5-1	.	TGCGCCAGCAGCTTACGGACGGGCTACGAGCAGTACTTC	CASSLRTGYEQYF
TRBJ2-7	.	TRBV25-1	TRBD1	TGTGCCAGCAGTGTAACAGGGGGCACGTACGAGCAGTACTTC	CASSVTGGTYEQYF
TRBJ1-5	.	TRBV27	.	TGTGCCAGCAGGGAACAGGCTGGGAGGGTATATCAGCCCCAGCATTTT	CASREQAGRVYQPQHF
TRBJ2-7	.	TRBV7-3	.	TGTGCCAGCAGCTTGTCTGCAGGAGCCTACGAGCAGTACTTC	CASSLSAGAYEQYF
TRBJ2-5	.	TRBV2	TRBD2	TGTGCCAGCAGTGCGAACCTAGCGGGAGAGGAGACCCAGTACTTC	CASSANLAGEETQYF